Following are 18 T cell receptor beta chains from one sample sequenced in a study of CD8 T cells in ankylosing spondylitis. TCRdb independently ran MiXCR on the 5' RACE reads; one entry per CDR3 protein. The sample lists more than 150,000 distinct CDR3 sequences, about an eighth occurring once. Sequencing used blood, either unsorted or a sorted T cell fraction (not recorded which). The receptors were gathered from a female donor with ankylosing spondylitis or in good health (not recorded which).

This clonotype has a count of ten or more. This chain uses TRBV19 with TRBJ1-1, with TRBD1 as a possible D gene (5 bases). CDR3 length equals 15 residues. Germline-derived CDR1 and CDR2 are LNHDA and SQIVND (reference sequence). Deletions cut 5 bases from V and 1 base from J, with 14 bases between. The CDR3 nucleotides are TGTGCCAGTAGTGGTGGACAACCTTGGAACACTGAAGCTTTCTTT. Residues: CASSGGQPWNTEAFF. Combining the CDR3 with reference TRBV19 and TRBJ1-1 gives the whole variable domain DGGITQSPKYLFRKEGQNVTLSCEQNLNHDAMYWYRQDPGQGLRLIYYSQIVNDFQKGDIAEGYSVSREKKESFPLTVTSAQKNPTAFYLCASSGGQPWNTEAFFGQGTRLTVV.

This clonotype was counted at least ten times. The chain combines TRBV5-1 with TRBJ2-1; the D is unclear. Germline V gene sequence: CDR1 SGHRS, CDR2 YFSETQ. This CDR3 has 15 amino acids. The germline V and J ends were trimmed by 0 bases and 5 bases, with 12 bases remaining between them. The CDR3 sequence is CASSLAVGPNNEQFF. The DNA of the CDR3 is TGCGCCAGCAGCTTGGCAGTGGGCCCGAACAATGAGCAGTTCTTC.

This clonotype occurred a few times. The V gene is TRBV5-1, the J gene TRBJ2-1; TRBD2 matches 7 bases. The ends lost 0 bases at V and 4 bases at J; junction bases unmatched: 4. Germline V CDR1 and CDR2: SGHRS, YFSETQ. The CDR3 sequence is 15 residues long. CDR3 region: CASSLVGTTYNEQFF. DNA of the CDR3: TGCGCCAGCAGCTTGGTAGGGACTACATACAATGAGCAGTTCTTC.

A single count supports this clonotype. V usage is TRBV7-3 and J usage is TRBJ2-3; tentative D call: TRBD1 (5 bases). The CDR3 totals 14 residues. From germline, CDR1 is SGHTA and CDR2 FQGTGA. V gave up 6 bases and J gave up 1 base, with 11 bases separating them. CDR3 DNA sequence: TGTGCCAGCAGTCACCAGGGTGGCACAGATACGCAGTATTTT. It codes for CASSHQGGTDTQYF.

This clonotype was seen ten or more times. This chain links TRBV7-3 with TRBJ2-1, with a tentative D call TRBD2 (5 bases). CDR1 is SGHTA, CDR2 FQGTGA, per germline. CDR3 length: 17 residues. V shed 5 bases and J shed 0 bases, with 17 bases lying between them. The CDR3 region is CASSPRVTHSSYNEQFF. CDR3 bases: TGTGCCAGCAGCCCGAGGGTTACCCACAGCTCCTACAATGAGCAGTTCTTC.

This clonotype was recorded once. A single base separates this from a much larger clone, so it may be a read error. The rearrangement links TRBV7-2 to TRBJ2-7, with TRBD2 matching over 12 bases. Trimming cost V 6 bases and J 6 bases; bases outside gene matches: 6. The CDR3 is 14 amino acids. The germline V gene has CDR1 SGHTA and CDR2 FQGNSA. The CDR3 loop reads CASSRTSGKGEQYF. The CDR3 DNA reads as TGTGCCAGCAGTCGGACTAGCGGGAAGGGCGAGCAGTACTTC. The whole variable domain, filled in from reference TRBV7-2 and TRBJ2-7, reads GAGVSQSPSNKVTEKGKDVELRCDPISGHTALYWYRQSLGQGLEFLIYFQGNSAPDKSGLPSDRFSAERTGGSVSTLTIQRTQQEDSAVYLCASSRTSGKGEQYFGPGTRLTVT.

Ten or more counts support this clonotype. The chain employs TRBV12-3 or TRBV12-4 and TRBJ1-2; D remains ambiguous. The CDR3 consists of 13 residues. Trimming stripped 8 bases from V and 2 bases from J, with 12 bases between. The CDR3 bases are TGTGCCAGCGGTACGGACGGCAACTATGGCTACACCTTC. This encodes CASGTDGNYGYTF.

The chain is built from TRBV12-3 or TRBV12-4 and TRBJ1-4, with 7 positions matching TRBD1. After removal of 3 bases from V and 7 bases from J, the junction contained 5 bases not matched to a gene. There are 14 residues in the CDR3. Written as DNA, the CDR3 is TGTGCCAGCAGTTTTGTCCAGGGGGGTGAAAAACTGTTTTTT. Protein product: CASSFVQGGEKLFF.

This clonotype was recorded at least ten times. V gene TRBV5-1 combines with J gene TRBJ2-4; TRBD1 matches at 9 bases. After removal of 3 bases from V and 6 bases from J, the junction contained 1 base not matched to a gene. Germline assignment: CDR1 SGHRS and CDR2 YFSETQ. There are 13 residues in the CDR3. The CDR3 loop is CASSSGQGNIQYF. The CDR3 nucleotides read TGCGCCAGCAGCTCGGGACAGGGAAACATTCAGTACTTC.

The chain carries TRBV5-1 and TRBJ1-1; possibly TRBD1 for D (6 bases). From germline, CDR1 is SGHRS and CDR2 YFSETQ. The CDR3 length is 15 residues. V dropped 2 bases and J dropped 4 bases, with 15 bases sitting between them. Here the CDR3 reads CASSLAPEGGTEAFF. The CDR3 nucleotides are TGCGCCAGCAGCTTAGCCCCCGAGGGGGGCACTGAAGCTTTCTTT.

V is TRBV4-3 and J is TRBJ2-3, with D uncertain. This CDR3 comprises 15 residues. Between the trimmed V and J ends, which lost 0 bases and 2 bases, there was a span of 9 bases. Germline loops: CDR1 LGHNA, CDR2 YSLEER. As DNA, the CDR3 is TGCGCCAGCAGCCAAGAGCGGCGGTCCACAGATACGCAGTATTTT. Protein sequence: CASSQERRSTDTQYF.

In its sample, this clonotype was seen many times. This chain connects TRBV12-3 or TRBV12-4 to TRBJ1-1, with 11 bases aligning to TRBD1. There are 16 residues in the CDR3. V was clipped by 3 bases and J by 4 bases; unmatched bases: 7. The CDR3 loop is CASSFGQGAMITEAFF. The CDR3 DNA is TGTGCCAGCAGTTTCGGACAGGGGGCTATGATCACTGAAGCTTTCTTT.

At least ten counts were recorded for this clonotype. The CDR3 sequence is CASSSSLAGQTFSYGYTF. The DNA for the CDR3 is TGCGCCAGCAGCTCCTCTTTGGCGGGACAGACCTTTAGCTATGGCTACACCTTC. The rearrangement uses TRBV5-1 and TRBJ1-2; 7 bases map to TRBD1. The CDR3 extends over 18 amino acids. Germline trimming cut 3 bases from V and 4 bases from J; bases unmatched to any gene: 18. Germline CDR1 is SGHRS and CDR2 is YFSETQ.

This clonotype occurred many times. This chain joins TRBV11-3 and TRBJ1-6, with D uncertain. CDR3 length: 18 residues. Trimming removed 6 bases from V and 0 bases from J, with 18 bases in between. Germline CDR1 SGHNT, CDR2 YENEEA. The CDR3 reads CASSDSTVRSSYNSPLHF. CDR3 coding DNA: TGTGCCAGCAGTGATTCGACCGTGAGGAGCTCCTATAATTCACCCCTCCACTTT.

This clonotype has at least ten counts. V and J are TRBV6-4 and TRBJ2-7; 14 bases agree with TRBD2. CDR3 length equals 19 residues. Losses at the gene ends were 6 bases for V and 0 bases for J; bases not matched to a gene: 13. CDR1 and CDR2 from the germline V gene are MRHNA and SNTAGT. CDR3 in DNA: TGTGCCAGCAGCTTCGATAACAAAGGGACTAGCGGGAGCTCCTACGAGCAGTACTTC. Protein product: CASSFDNKGTSGSSYEQYF.

This clonotype has at least ten counts. The CDR3: CSAGENTIYF. CDR3 nucleotide sequence: TGCAGCGCGGGAGAAAACACCATATATTTT. The chain employs TRBV29-1 and TRBJ1-3; D unclear. Germline CDR1 and CDR2: SQVTM and ANQGSEA. This CDR3 is built from 10 residues. V lost 7 bases and J 6 bases, leaving 7 bases between the germline ends.

This clonotype was recorded many times. The V call is TRBV24-1, the J call TRBJ2-7; D is possibly TRBD1 (5 bases). Germline CDR1 reads KGHDR; CDR2 reads SFDVKD. The CDR3 extends over 13 amino acids. V lost 3 bases and J lost 3, with 8 bases in between. The CDR3 nucleotides are TGTGCCACCAGTGATCCCCAGGGCTACGAGCAGTACTTC. Translating it yields CATSDPQGYEQYF.

This clonotype was detected ten times or more. The chain has TRBV24-1 and TRBJ2-7, with 7 bases that match TRBD2. The CDR3 extends over 15 amino acids. V was pared by 4 bases and J by 0 bases, with 5 bases of the junction left unmatched. Germline lookup yields CDR1 KGHDR and CDR2 SFDVKD. CDR3 sequence: CATSENSGHSYEQYF. The CDR3 DNA is TGTGCCACCAGTGAAAATAGCGGGCACTCCTACGAGCAGTACTTC.